The present entry profiles one TCR beta chain with its context. How the authors handled the data: Estimated nucleated cell counts came from reference gene primer amplification. Assay used: immunoSEQ multiplex PCR; TCRdb lists only in-frame clones, some missing. V, J and clone size reflect that table, while D and trimming were determined from the DNA. The sample holds approximately 210,000 clones, roughly 78% seen once. This sample is drawn from a study of blood T cell repertoires in COVID-19. Study information: Acute and convalescent COVID-19 samples came from the United States, Italy and Spain.

V lost 7 bases to trimming and J lost 3 bases, with 10 bases between them. This CDR3 spans 13 amino acids. The V gene's germline CDR1 is MNHEY and CDR2 SVGAGI. This clonotype was sampled from a woman aged 40-49 years with acute or convalescent COVID-19. Sequencing was carried out using peripheral blood. The chain combines TRBV6-5 with TRBJ1-3, with unresolved D. This CDR3 is CASTSFDGNTIYF. The CDR3 nucleotides are TGTGCCAGCACGAGTTTCGATGGAAACACCATATATTTT.